Listed here are 8 T cell receptor beta chains from one sample, sequenced in a study of cytomegalovirus exposure and HLA in healthy donors. Profiling relied on immunoSEQ multiplex PCR, and the TCRdb table lists in-frame clones only, not all of them. The table lists 70,000 to 95,000 clones, 93% of them singletons. The specimen sequenced was PBMCs. The receptors originated from a woman in her twenties or thirties in good health and CMV-seronegative.

This chain joins TRBV10-1 and TRBJ1-2, with 9 positions matching TRBD1. J gave up 7 bases and V 7 bases, and 7 bases lay outside the gene matches. The V gene's germline CDR1 is WNHNN and CDR2 SYGVQD (reference sequence). CDR3 length equals 13 residues. The CDR3 loop reads CASIYRGHGGYTF. In DNA, the CDR3 is TGCGCCAGCATTTACAGGGGGCATGGTGGCTACACCTTC.

The chain joins TRBV7-9 to TRBJ2-7; maybe TRBD1 (6 bases). Germline-derived CDR1 and CDR2 are SEHNR and FQNEAQ (reference sequence). The CDR3 has 15 amino acids. The ends were cut back, 1 base at V and 2 bases at J, with 12 bases in the middle. The CDR3 is CASSLGTVFTYEQYF. The CDR3 nucleotides read TGTGCCAGCAGCTTAGGGACAGTTTTCACCTACGAGCAGTACTTC.

This chain joins TRBV6-5 and TRBJ2-7; TRBD1 matches at 7 bases. The V segment lost 7 bases and the J segment 3 bases; nucleotides outside the gene matches: 3. The germline gives CDR1 MNHEY, CDR2 SVGAGI. This CDR3 has 12 residues. The CDR3 reads CASTQGVYEQYF. The CDR3 region has the DNA TGTGCCAGCACCCAGGGGGTCTACGAGCAGTACTTC.

This chain links TRBV29-1 with TRBJ2-3; 7 positions match TRBD1. J lost 1 base, V lost 5 bases, and 3 bases had no gene match. This CDR3 contains 13 residues. Germline V gives CDR1 SQVTM, CDR2 ANQGSEA. CDR3 DNA: TGCAGCGTTAAAGGACAGGGCACAGATACGCAGTATTTT. Encoded protein: CSVKGQGTDTQYF.

The rearrangement uses TRBV11-3 and TRBJ2-1, with 9 bases aligning to TRBD1. The V and J ends lost 5 bases and 10 bases, in that order; junction bases with no gene match: 18. The CDR3 totals 17 residues. Germline assignment: CDR1 SGHNT and CDR2 YENEEA. The CDR3 spells CASSDPFMGQGSGEQFF. The CDR3 DNA sequence: TGTGCCAGCAGCGACCCGTTTATGGGACAGGGATCAGGGGAGCAGTTCTTC. The full variable domain, its missing parts supplied by reference TRBV11-3 and TRBJ2-1, is EAGVVQSPRYKIIEKKQPVAFWCNPISGHNTLYWYLQNLGQGPELLIRYENEEAVDDSQLPKDRFSAERLKGVDSTLKIQPAELGDSAVYLCASSDPFMGQGSGEQFFGPGTRLTVL.

V is TRBV2 and J is TRBJ2-1, with 7 bases that match TRBD2. The CDR3 has 16 amino acids. V was clipped by 6 bases and J by 5 bases; unmatched bases: 13. The germline V gene encodes CDR1 SNHLY and CDR2 FYNNEI. DNA for the CDR3: TGTGCCAGCAGCTATGGGAGGGCCGCGTTTCACAATGAGCAGTTCTTC. Amino acid sequence: CASSYGRAAFHNEQFF.

The chain is built from TRBV11-3 and TRBJ2-1; D perhaps matches TRBD1 (6 bases). This CDR3 is 14 amino acids long. V gave up 6 bases and J gave up 7 bases, with 16 bases separating them. Per the germline V gene, CDR1 is SGHNT and CDR2 is YENEEA. The CDR3 DNA follows: TGTGCCAGCAGTCAACAGGGAATTTGGAATGAGCAGTTCTTC. This gives the protein CASSQQGIWNEQFF. Full variable domain (rest looked up from reference TRBV11-3 and TRBJ2-1): EAGVVQSPRYKIIEKKQPVAFWCNPISGHNTLYWYLQNLGQGPELLIRYENEEAVDDSQLPKDRFSAERLKGVDSTLKIQPAELGDSAVYLCASSQQGIWNEQFFGPGTRLTVL.

V usage is TRBV2 and J usage is TRBJ2-7; TRBD1 might be the D (6 bases). The CDR3 consists of 14 residues. The V and J ends lost 11 bases and 1 base respectively, with 18 bases between them. Germline V lookup: CDR1 SNHLY, CDR2 FYNNEI. The CDR3 reads CAVPRQDNSYEQYF. The CDR3 DNA reads as TGTGCCGTCCCCCGACAGGATAATTCCTACGAGCAGTACTTC.